This TCR beta chain was documented in a study of CD8+ T cells in alopecia areata. A note on this clone: What it binds is unknown.

The sample's treatment: oral pan-JAK inhibitor, 5-10 mg twice daily. Whole-study findings and limits: For lesional scalp, especially alopecia totalis/universalis, clonality was higher than in normal scalp.

Extracted RNA was reverse transcribed, and the resulting cDNA served as sequencing template. The table came from immunoSEQ multiplex PCR; TCRdb's copy has only in-frame clones and leaves some out. Of around 100,000 clones in the sample, roughly 56% were seen once. This clonotype was obtained from a human donor with alopecia areata. The sample consisted of CD8+ T cells sorted from blood, taken between weeks 55 and 65, from a patient treated with tofacitinib.

CDR3 DNA sequence: TGTGCCACCAGCAGAGGAAGTCTCTATGGCTACACCTTC. As protein: CATSRGSLYGYTF. This chain joins TRBV15 and TRBJ1-2; D not certain. In germline, CDR1 is LNHNV, CDR2 YYDKDF (reference sequence). The CDR3 is 13 residues long. Trimming cost V 1 base and J 4 bases, with 7 bases left between them.